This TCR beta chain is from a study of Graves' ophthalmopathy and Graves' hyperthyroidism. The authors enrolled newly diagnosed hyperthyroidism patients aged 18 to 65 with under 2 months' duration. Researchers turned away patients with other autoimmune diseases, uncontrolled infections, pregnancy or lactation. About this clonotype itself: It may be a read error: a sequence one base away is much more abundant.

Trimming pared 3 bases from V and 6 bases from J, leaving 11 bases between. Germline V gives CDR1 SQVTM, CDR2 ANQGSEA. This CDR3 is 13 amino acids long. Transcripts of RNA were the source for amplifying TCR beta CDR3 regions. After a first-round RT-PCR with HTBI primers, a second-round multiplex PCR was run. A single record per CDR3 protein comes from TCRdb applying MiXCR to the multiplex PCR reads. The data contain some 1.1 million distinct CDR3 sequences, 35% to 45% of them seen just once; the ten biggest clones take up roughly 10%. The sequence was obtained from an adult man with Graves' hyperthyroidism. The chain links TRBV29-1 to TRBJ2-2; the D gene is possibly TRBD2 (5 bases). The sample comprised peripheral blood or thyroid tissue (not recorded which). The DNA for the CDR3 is TGCAGCGTTGAGGATGCGGGCCCCGGGGAGCTGTTTTTT. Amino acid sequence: CSVEDAGPGELFF.